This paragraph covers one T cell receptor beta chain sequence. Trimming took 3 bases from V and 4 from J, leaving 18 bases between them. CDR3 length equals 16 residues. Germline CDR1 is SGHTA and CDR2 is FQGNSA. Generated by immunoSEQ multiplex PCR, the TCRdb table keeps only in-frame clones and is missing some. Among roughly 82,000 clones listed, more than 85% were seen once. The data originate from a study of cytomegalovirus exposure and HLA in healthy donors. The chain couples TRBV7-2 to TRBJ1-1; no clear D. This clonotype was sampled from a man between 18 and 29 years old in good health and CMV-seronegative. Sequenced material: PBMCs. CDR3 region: CASSFAPPGSRTEAFF. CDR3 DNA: TGTGCCAGCAGCTTTGCCCCACCGGGGTCACGCACTGAAGCTTTCTTT.